A single sample gave rise to the 8 T cell receptor beta chains below, sequenced in a study of T cells in Graves' hyperthyroidism and ophthalmopathy. Researchers took RNA transcripts and amplified the TCR beta CDR3 regions from them. TCR CDR3 regions were first amplified by RT-PCR with HTBI primers. TCRdb recomputed calls from the multiplex PCR reads with MiXCR, one row per CDR3 protein. The sample holds 340,000 or so distinct CDR3 sequences; around 20% are singletons and the top ten take about 50%. Sequencing was performed on blood. Receptors were obtained from a woman aged 45-59 years with Graves' hyperthyroidism.

This clonotype was counted a single time. V usage is TRBV11-3 and J usage is TRBJ2-3; perhaps TRBD2 as D (6 bases). This CDR3 is built from 16 residues. Per germline, CDR1 SGHNT and CDR2 YENEEA. Trimming removed 5 bases at V and 9 bases at J, with 24 bases between. The CDR3 protein is CASSAGTGLPSGTQYF. The CDR3 DNA follows: TGTGCCAGCAGCGCCGGCACGGGACTCCCTTCGGGAACGCAGTATTTT.

This chain joins TRBV2 and TRBJ2-3; D gene ambiguous. The CDR3 is 13 residues long. V dropped 4 bases and J dropped 2 bases, with 7 bases sitting between them. Germline V CDR1 and CDR2: SNHLY, FYNNEI. The CDR3 protein is CASSALHTDTQYF. As DNA, the CDR3 is TGTGCCAGCAGTGCCCTCCACACAGATACGCAGTATTTT.

V gene TRBV6-2 or TRBV6-3 combines with J gene TRBJ2-5; 8 bases agree with TRBD1. Germline V gene sequence: CDR1 MNHEY, CDR2 SVGEGT. The V and J ends lost 4 bases and 5 bases, in that order; junction bases with no gene match: 9. The CDR3 totals 15 residues. The CDR3 bases are TGTGCCAGCAGTTCCCGACAGGGGTTAGGTGAGACCCAGTACTTC. Its translation is CASSSRQGLGETQYF.

This clonotype was seen a few times. J is TRBJ1-6 and V is TRBV6-1; TRBD1 agrees at 11 bases. Losses at the gene ends were 2 bases for V and 3 bases for J; bases not matched to a gene: 3. This CDR3 spans 17 amino acids. Germline V gene lookup returns CDR1 MNHNS and CDR2 SASEGT. The CDR3 DNA sequence: TGTGCCAGCAGTGAAAGGACAGGGGGCGTCTATAATTCACCCCTCCACTTT. It is translated as CASSERTGGVYNSPLHF.

The rearrangement joins TRBV27 to TRBJ1-5; weak D call: TRBD1 (6 bases). CDR1 is MNHEY, CDR2 SMNVEV, per germline (reference sequence). The CDR3 has 13 residues. The V end was cut by 4 bases, the J end by 7 bases, with 11 bases between. CDR3 sequence reads: CASSYNRDQPQHF. The CDR3 DNA sequence: TGTGCCAGCAGTTACAACAGGGACCAGCCCCAGCATTTT.

The chain couples TRBV29-1 to TRBJ2-7; D is perhaps TRBD1 (5 bases). The CDR3 runs to 14 residues. Germline V lookup: CDR1 SQVTM, CDR2 ANQGSEA. V gave up 2 bases and J gave up 1 base, with 12 bases separating them. The CDR3 sequence: CSVERGFGSYEQYF. CDR3 nucleotides: TGCAGCGTTGAAAGGGGTTTTGGGTCCTACGAGCAGTACTTC.

Notes on this clonotype: An end of the junction differs from the germline gene, which may be a read error. V is TRBV9 and J is TRBJ1-1; D might be TRBD1 (5 bases). CDR3 length equals 13 residues. The germline V gene has CDR1 SGDLS and CDR2 YYNGEE. The CDR3 sequence: CASGVGDSTEAFF. CDR3 bases: TGTGCCAGCGGCGTAGGGGATTCTACTGAAGCTTTCTTT.

This chain links TRBV5-5 with TRBJ2-7; maybe TRBD2 (5 bases). Trimming removed 7 bases at V and 7 bases at J, with 12 bases between. This CDR3 comprises 11 residues. Germline-derived CDR1 and CDR2 are SGHKS and YYEKEE (reference sequence). The CDR3 protein is CASEGAREQYF. DNA for the CDR3: TGTGCCAGCGAGGGAGCACGAGAGCAGTACTTC. Full variable domain (remainder filled in from reference TRBV5-5 and TRBJ2-7): DAGVTQSPTHLIKTRGQQVTLRCSPISGHKSVSWYQQVLGQGPQFIFQYYEKEERGRGNFPDRFSARQFPNYSSELNVNALLLGDSALYLCASEGAREQYFGPGTRLTVT.